A single sample is the source of the 27 T cell receptor beta chains below, sequenced in a study of cytomegalovirus exposure and HLA in healthy donors. With 60 Vbeta and 13 Jbeta primers, the PCR was carried out. Clones were sequenced by immunoSEQ multiplex PCR, and TCRdb holds only the in-frame ones, with some missing. This sample carries around 88,000 clones, with more than 5.5% going to the ten biggest clones. The sequenced sample was PBMCs. These receptors originate from a girl between 5 and 17 years old in good health and CMV-seropositive.

The CDR3 is CASSQQEASPLHF. The CDR3 region has the DNA TGCGCCAGCAGCCAACAGGAGGCTTCACCCCTCCACTTT. This chain connects TRBV4-3 to TRBJ1-6; D is uncertain. This CDR3 comprises 13 residues. Trimming shortened V by 2 bases and J by 9 bases, and 8 bases separated the two germline ends. In germline, CDR1 is LGHNA, CDR2 YSLEER.

The chain links TRBV9 to TRBJ2-3; D is possibly TRBD2 (5 bases). V shed 2 bases and J shed 1 base, with 14 bases lying between them. The CDR3 has 16 residues. The germline gives CDR1 SGDLS, CDR2 YYNGEE. The CDR3, as DNA: TGTGCCAGCAGCGTCCTTAGCGCATCAGGCACAGATACGCAGTATTTT. Translated, it gives CASSVLSASGTDTQYF.

The V and J genes are TRBV11-3 and TRBJ1-2; maybe TRBD1 (5 bases). V shed 2 bases and J shed 7 bases, with 20 bases lying between them. The germline CDR1 and CDR2 sequences are SGHNT and YENEEA. This CDR3 comprises 16 residues. CDR3 sequence: CASSLPEQELLGGYTF. In nucleotides, the CDR3 is TGTGCCAGCAGCTTACCGGAACAGGAATTGCTTGGTGGCTACACCTTC.

CDR3 DNA: TGTGCCAGCACAGGCGGCATGAACACTGAAGCTTTCTTT. It yields the protein CASTGGMNTEAFF. This chain connects TRBV18 to TRBJ1-1, with D tentatively TRBD1 (5 bases). Germline loops: CDR1 KGHSH, CDR2 LQKENI. The CDR3 loop spans 13 amino acids. Trimming stripped 8 bases from V and 0 bases from J, with 10 bases between.

The J gene is TRBJ2-6, the V gene TRBV6-5; D gene uncertain. Germline lookup yields CDR1 MNHEY and CDR2 SVGAGI. Trimming stripped 2 bases from V and 0 bases from J, with 5 bases between. The CDR3 has 15 residues. The CDR3 sequence: CASSYRSSGANVLTF. The CDR3 DNA sequence: TGTGCCAGCAGTTACCGCAGCTCTGGGGCCAACGTCCTGACTTTC.

The J gene is TRBJ1-2, the V gene TRBV29-1; D remains ambiguous. Per the germline V gene, CDR1 is SQVTM and CDR2 is ANQGSEA. CDR3 size: 12 residues. V gave up 5 bases and J gave up 5 bases, with 12 bases separating them. CDR3 region: CSVRPSRYGYTF. The CDR3 nucleotides read TGCAGCGTTCGTCCTTCCCGGTATGGCTACACCTTC. Filled out from reference TRBV29-1 and TRBJ1-2, the complete variable domain reads SAVISQKPSRDICQRGTSLTIQCQVDSQVTMMFWYRQQPGQSLTLIATANQGSEATYESGFVIDKFPISRPNLTFSTLTVSNMSPEDSSIYLCSVRPSRYGYTFGSGTRLTVV.

The CDR3, as DNA: TGTGCCAGCAGCTTTAAAATGGGACTAGCGGGGGTGAACACCGGGGAGCTGTTTTTT. This codes for CASSFKMGLAGVNTGELFF. This chain connects TRBV7-8 to TRBJ2-2, with 14 bases aligning to TRBD2. The junction had 7 bases not matched to a gene; V was cut back by 3 bases and J by 1 base. The CDR3 is 19 amino acids. CDR1 is SGHVS and CDR2 is FQNEAQ in the germline V gene.

This chain uses TRBV6-6 with TRBJ2-5; D ambiguous. Looked up from germline, CDR1 is MNHNY and CDR2 is SVGAGI (reference sequence). The V and J ends lost 0 bases and 5 bases respectively, with 10 bases between them. The CDR3 spans 14 residues. The CDR3 region is CASSYSTTVETQYF. CDR3 DNA sequence: TGTGCCAGCAGTTACTCGACGACTGTGGAGACCCAGTACTTC.

The gene calls are TRBV7-9 and TRBJ2-5; 8 bases map to TRBD2. Germline lookup yields CDR1 SEHNR and CDR2 FQNEAQ (reference sequence). J lost 5 bases, V lost 6 bases, and 5 bases had no gene match. The CDR3 covers 13 residues. The DNA for the CDR3 is TGTGCCAGCAGTCCTGCGGGAGGTGAGACCCAGTACTTC. Encoded protein: CASSPAGGETQYF.

The chain combines TRBV5-1 with TRBJ1-6; 7 positions agree with TRBD1. Germline loops: CDR1 SGHRS, CDR2 YFSETQ. V shed 0 bases, J shed 14 bases, and the junction held 5 bases outside the gene matches. The CDR3 covers 13 residues. The CDR3 DNA follows: TGCGCCAGCAGCTTGGGACAGGGAAGGTCCCTCCACTTT. Translated: CASSLGQGRSLHF.

The genes are TRBV4-2 and TRBJ2-7; weak D call: TRBD2 (5 bases). The CDR3 consists of 15 residues. Germline lookup yields CDR1 LGHNA and CDR2 YNFKEQ. V was cut by 3 bases and J by 2 bases, with 14 bases left in between. CDR3 region: CASSQERHPAYEQYF. CDR3 bases: TGTGCCAGCAGCCAGGAGCGGCACCCCGCCTACGAGCAGTACTTC.

This sequence joins TRBV28 and TRBJ1-2; D is unclear. Trimming took 3 bases from V and 2 from J, leaving 7 bases between them. The CDR3 totals 13 residues. The germline V gene encodes CDR1 MDHEN and CDR2 SYDVKM. In DNA form, the CDR3 reads TGTGCCAGCAGTTTTGGAGTAAACTATGGCTACACCTTC. The encoded protein is CASSFGVNYGYTF.

The chain links TRBV6-1 to TRBJ2-2, with 8 nucleotides matching TRBD2. The V gene's germline CDR1 is MNHNS and CDR2 SASEGT. J gave up 6 bases and V 8 bases, and 8 bases lay outside the gene matches. The CDR3 has 14 residues. The CDR3 here is CASDSGGGSGELFF. The CDR3 DNA reads TGTGCCAGCGACAGCGGGGGTGGTTCCGGGGAGCTGTTTTTT.

The chain links TRBV4-1 to TRBJ1-6; D uncertain. The CDR3 totals 14 residues. The germline V and J ends were trimmed by 3 bases and 7 bases, with 10 bases remaining between them. The germline CDR1 and CDR2 sequences are MGHRA and YSYEKL. The CDR3 spells CASSQQQLNSPLHF. CDR3 bases: TGCGCCAGCAGCCAGCAACAGTTGAATTCACCCCTCCACTTT.

The CDR3 spells CASTPTGQLYGYTF. In DNA, the CDR3 is TGTGCCAGCACACCTACAGGACAGCTCTATGGCTACACCTTC. The chain links TRBV6-1 to TRBJ1-2, with a tentative D call TRBD1 (6 bases). This CDR3 region has 14 residues. The V end lost 7 bases, the J end lost 4 bases, and 16 bases lay between the germline ends. Germline values: CDR1 MNHNS, CDR2 SASEGT.

This rearrangement joins TRBV29-1 to TRBJ1-2; D is ambiguous. CDR3 length: 14 residues. V was shortened by 1 base and J by 0 bases, with 9 bases between the two germline ends. Germline V gene sequence: CDR1 SQVTM, CDR2 ANQGSEA. Written as DNA, the CDR3 is TGCAGCGTTGAAGCCCGACTGACTAACTATGGCTACACCTTC. It specifies CSVEARLTNYGYTF.

This rearrangement joins TRBV4-1 to TRBJ1-4, with D possibly TRBD1 on 6 matching bases. Trimming stripped 0 bases from V and 8 bases from J, with 13 bases between. This CDR3 has 15 amino acids. Germline CDR1 and CDR2: MGHRA and YSYEKL. The CDR3 region is CASSQEGGLGEKLFF. The DNA for the CDR3 is TGCGCCAGCAGCCAAGAAGGGGGATTAGGGGAAAAACTGTTTTTT.

This chain links TRBV4-3 with TRBJ2-3; D may be TRBD2 (5 bases). Trimming left V 1 base short and J 7 bases short, with 9 bases between. The CDR3 extends over 13 amino acids. In germline, CDR1 is LGHNA, CDR2 YSLEER. CDR3 sequence reads: CASSQGRDNTQYF. The CDR3 DNA follows: TGCGCCAGCAGCCAAGGCCGGGATAATACGCAGTATTTT.

The chain links TRBV6-5 to TRBJ1-1; no clear D gene. Trimming shortened V by 2 bases and J by 1 base, and 11 bases separated the two germline ends. Germline-derived CDR1 and CDR2 are MNHEY and SVGAGI. This CDR3 contains 15 residues. DNA for the CDR3: TGTGCCAGCAGTTACCGACAAGGAGGGAACACTGAAGCTTTCTTT. Translation: CASSYRQGGNTEAFF.

The chain is built from TRBV6-5 and TRBJ1-2, with unresolved D. The CDR3 has 15 residues. The V gene's germline CDR1 is MNHEY and CDR2 SVGAGI. Between the trimmed V and J ends, which lost 2 bases and 1 base, there was a span of 11 bases. The CDR3 DNA is TGTGCCAGCAGTTACGGTGGGCGGGGTAACTATGGCTACACCTTC. Its protein product is CASSYGGRGNYGYTF.

This CDR3 reads CASSRKTRGLARWETQYF. CDR3 bases: TGTGCCAGCAGCAGGAAGACAAGAGGACTAGCGAGATGGGAGACCCAGTACTTC. The chain links TRBV9 to TRBJ2-5; 9 bases agree with TRBD2. Germline V lookup: CDR1 SGDLS, CDR2 YYNGEE. The junction had 18 bases not matched to a gene; V was cut back by 4 bases and J by 5 bases. This CDR3 has 18 amino acids.

This rearrangement joins TRBV29-1 to TRBJ2-3; no clear D. The CDR3 covers 13 residues. CDR1 and CDR2 (germline): SQVTM, ANQGSEA. Trimming removed 2 bases at V and 8 bases at J, with 14 bases between. As DNA, the CDR3 is TGCAGCGTTGAAAAGGATGACCTAGGTACGCAGTATTTT. It yields the protein CSVEKDDLGTQYF.

The CDR3 region has the DNA TGCGCCAGCACCAGCGGGAGCCGCACAGATACGCAGTATTTT. Protein product: CASTSGSRTDTQYF. This chain joins TRBV4-1 and TRBJ2-3; 8 bases map to TRBD2. The junction had 4 bases not matched to a gene; V was cut back by 7 bases and J by 1 base. Per germline, CDR1 MGHRA and CDR2 YSYEKL. CDR3 length equals 14 residues.

V and J are TRBV9 and TRBJ1-4, with TRBD1 matching 7 bases. CDR3 length equals 17 residues. Losses at the gene ends were 4 bases for V and 3 bases for J; bases not matched to a gene: 12. The germline V gene has CDR1 SGDLS and CDR2 YYNGEE. The CDR3 reads CASSHNLGQAANEKLFF. CDR3 coding DNA: TGTGCCAGCAGCCACAATCTAGGACAGGCAGCTAATGAAAAACTGTTTTTT.

The chain couples TRBV28 to TRBJ1-5, with D tentatively TRBD1 (6 bases). The CDR3 sequence is 16 residues long. With 5 bases removed from V and 0 bases from J, the gap between germline ends came to 14 bases. CDR1 is MDHEN and CDR2 is SYDVKM in the germline V gene. CDR3: CASSPRGIGSNQPQHF. CDR3 in DNA: TGTGCCAGCAGTCCGAGGGGGATCGGTAGCAATCAGCCCCAGCATTTT.

Points on this clone: Other DNA sequences of this sample code for an identical CDR3. This chain uses TRBV4-1 with TRBJ1-1, with a tentative D call TRBD1 (6 bases). Germline V gene data show CDR1 as MGHRA and CDR2 as YSYEKL. Trimming cost V 5 bases and J 4 bases, with 11 bases left between them. CDR3 length: 13 residues. CDR3 in DNA: TGCGCCAGCAGCTTACGAGGGGGCACTGAAGCTTTCTTT. Translating it yields CASSLRGGTEAFF.

The chain links TRBV7-8 to TRBJ1-1; no definite D call. Germline V gene sequence: CDR1 SGHVS, CDR2 FQNEAQ. The ends were cut back, 1 base at V and 1 base at J, with 4 bases in the middle. The length of the CDR3 is 13 residues. The CDR3 sequence: CASSLGRNTEAFF. The CDR3 DNA reads TGTGCCAGCAGCTTAGGCAGGAACACTGAAGCTTTCTTT.